These T cell receptor beta chains were read from a single sample in a study of shared clonotypes between healthy human individuals. Produced via immunoSEQ multiplex PCR; TCRdb's table is partial and in-frame only. The sample yields around 500,000 clones, around three quarters seen once. Input material: PBMCs. Source of these receptors: a woman aged 40 to 55 in good health. Some clones in this sample may be carry-over from other donors' samples. Each CDR3 is given with its conserved first and last residue. Each record gives: J gene, V gene, CDR3 protein.

J gene: TRBJ1-3; V gene: TRBV7-3; CDR3 protein: CASSLTAGNTIYF
J gene: TRBJ2-1; V gene: TRBV28; CDR3 protein: CASGLSSRSYNEQFF
J gene: TRBJ2-5; V gene: TRBV5-1; CDR3 protein: CASSLGTGTQETQYF
J gene: TRBJ2-5; V gene: TRBV18; CDR3 protein: CASSRAGFGRETQYF
J gene: TRBJ2-7; V gene: TRBV6-1; CDR3 protein: CASISDNSYEQYF
J gene: TRBJ2-7; V gene: TRBV6-5; CDR3 protein: CASSPTGAWNYEQYF
J gene: TRBJ2-5; V gene: TRBV18; CDR3 protein: CASSPGETQYF
J gene: TRBJ1-1; V gene: TRBV29-1; CDR3 protein: CSVEDARLRHTEAFF
J gene: TRBJ2-2; V gene: TRBV4-3; CDR3 protein: CASSQEMVAGGWSGELFF
J gene: TRBJ2-1; V gene: TRBV6-5; CDR3 protein: CASSYLAGVNEQFF
J gene: TRBJ2-3; V gene: TRBV30; CDR3 protein: CAWRRTSGSTDTQYF
J gene: TRBJ2-2; V gene: TRBV9; CDR3 protein: CASSVLTGELFF
J gene: TRBJ1-1; V gene: TRBV6-6; CDR3 protein: CASSYSLNTEAFF
J gene: TRBJ2-4; V gene: TRBV5-1; CDR3 protein: CASSSGLKDIQYF
J gene: TRBJ2-7; V gene: TRBV7-3; CDR3 protein: CASSLYAAGLGYEQYF
J gene: TRBJ2-3; V gene: TRBV5-6; CDR3 protein: CASSAPGPHSADTQYF
J gene: TRBJ1-5; V gene: TRBV6-1; CDR3 protein: CASFRGPNQPQHF
J gene: TRBJ1-1; V gene: TRBV28; CDR3 protein: CASSPGGMNTEAFF
J gene: TRBJ2-2; V gene: TRBV5-1; CDR3 protein: CASSLVGMNTGELFF
J gene: TRBJ2-5; V gene: TRBV7-3; CDR3 protein: CASSLWGSPQETQYF
J gene: TRBJ2-7; V gene: TRBV10-2; CDR3 protein: CASSESGEQYF
J gene: TRBJ1-1; V gene: TRBV5-1; CDR3 protein: CASSLGSVPNTEAFF
J gene: TRBJ2-7; V gene: TRBV5-1; CDR3 protein: CASSIQGAAYEQYF
J gene: TRBJ2-7; V gene: TRBV9; CDR3 protein: CASSPNGGSEQYF
J gene: -; V gene: TRBV6-5; CDR3 protein: CASNPAGGLTYEQYF
J gene: TRBJ2-1; V gene: TRBV2; CDR3 protein: CASSLNNYNEQFF
J gene: TRBJ1-1; V gene: TRBV7-2; CDR3 protein: CASSFIGTEAFF
J gene: TRBJ1-2; V gene: TRBV4-1; CDR3 protein: CASSPNTLGLYGYTF
J gene: TRBJ1-1; V gene: TRBV6-1; CDR3 protein: CASRRQGKNTEAFF
J gene: TRBJ1-5; V gene: TRBV11-2; CDR3 protein: CASSLRRDAPQHF
J gene: -; V gene: TRBV27; CDR3 protein: CASSPLAGVRAEQYF